This is a list of T cell receptor beta chains from one sample in a study of circulating and synovial CD4+ cells in juvenile arthritis. The method was immunoSEQ multiplex PCR; TCRdb's version includes in-frame clones alone and lacks a portion of them. This sample has around 35,000 clones, with nearly 97% found just once. The material sequenced was CD4+ T cells from blood. These receptors all stem from a human donor with juvenile idiopathic arthritis. The CDR3 runs from the conserved cysteine through the conserved F or W. The order of the fields is V gene, CDR3 protein.

TRBV7-9,CASSLGDRGIEPQHF
TRBV5-1,CASSLHTDTQYF
TRBV6-5,CASSRTVAADTQYF
TRBV6-5,CASSYSNGGSGYTF
TRBV10-3,CAISGDRANEKLFF
TRBV5-4,CASSLANGGETQYF
TRBV15,CATSSRMTGSNQPQHF
TRBV28,CASSLWGQRSNQPQHF
TRBV7-9,CASSRQGETYEQYF
TRBV29-1,CSVEQGGYTF
TRBV7-9,CASSLALGIGGTEAFF
TRBV5-1,CASSPNGRRASNEQFF
TRBV4-2,CASSQQTGNQPQHF
TRBV2,CASSELFYEQYF
TRBV19,CASRGLAAGSYNEQFF
TRBV5-6,CASMGRAYEQYF
TRBV15,CATSREQSWRGLFF
TRBV6-1,CASTPPYFYEQYF
TRBV6-5,CASSYSSGSGNTIYF
TRBV19,CASKRGTATYEQYF
TRBV30,CAWSARGRDYGYTF
TRBV28,CASSLAGGETQYF
TRBV30,CAWNPDRGHEQYF
TRBV15,CATGRGEVAGTQYF
TRBV5-4,CASSFGGTGTDTQYF
TRBV6-5,CASSSGDNSPLHF
TRBV28,CASWDFGSGGLDGAFF
TRBV7-6,CASSPQQGSLSGNTIYF
TRBV15,CATSPGAGFGYEQYF
TRBV5-4,CASASGGQETQYF
TRBV5-1,CASSSTVWAYEQYF
TRBV19,CASSKARDTSPFF
TRBV29-1,CSVASRFTDTQYF
TRBV28,CASSLGLAGAYEQYF
TRBV28,CASSLSGDTQHF
TRBV9,CASSSTGGGTDTQYF
TRBV7-9,CASSLGAGNTIYF
TRBV5-1,CASRRALGQFLGGNEQFF
TRBV11-2,CASSQIPRLAAYNEQFF
TRBV10-3,CAIKLGQGSYEQYF
TRBV6-5,CASSFFDYRLPYEQFF
TRBV15,CATSNGTGKQRKAEAFF
TRBV28,CASSELAGAGNTQYF
TRBV28,CASSLQGTDTQYF
TRBV7-7,CASSPRTSGGSSYNEQFF
TRBV9,CASSVGGGGVLEQYF
TRBV11-2,CASSLGLLNTGELFF
TRBV9,CASSVGQKNTEAFF
TRBV7-2,CASSRAGQSNQPQHF
TRBV6-1,CASSDWTGGENYGYTF
TRBV5-1,CASSLGSSGANVLTF
TRBV6-6,CASSYHTGAGAEQFF